These 20 T cell receptor beta chains originate from one sample sequenced in a study of T cells in Graves' hyperthyroidism and ophthalmopathy. The CDR3 regions of TCR beta were amplified from RNA transcripts. Primed by the HTBI set, a first-round RT-PCR was run on the TCR CDR3. Each CDR3 protein gets one entry after TCRdb re-called the multiplex PCR reads with MiXCR. The sample records about 610,000 distinct CDR3 sequences, about 16% being singletons. Sequencing was performed on blood. These receptors came from a middle-aged woman with Graves' ophthalmopathy.

This clonotype appeared many times. V usage is TRBV30 and J usage is TRBJ1-2; D ambiguous. The ends were cut back, 2 bases at V and 5 bases at J, with 12 bases in the middle. In germline, CDR1 is GTSNPN, CDR2 SVGIG (reference sequence). The CDR3 is 13 amino acids. This CDR3 is CAWSILGLYGYTF. For the CDR3, the DNA is TGTGCCTGGAGTATTTTGGGTTTGTATGGCTACACCTTC.

This clonotype occurred many times. The chain joins TRBV5-4 to TRBJ2-2; a possible D gene is TRBD1 (5 bases). The CDR3 extends over 14 amino acids. Trimming took off 4 bases at V and 1 base at J, with 8 bases between the two ends. Germline loops: CDR1 SGHNT, CDR2 YYREEE (reference sequence). The CDR3 is CASSNTGNTGELFF. CDR3 coding DNA: TGTGCCAGCAGCAACACAGGGAACACCGGGGAGCTGTTTTTT. The full variable domain, with the rest looked up from reference TRBV5-4 and TRBJ2-2, is ETGVTQSPTHLIKTRGQQVTLRCSSQSGHNTVSWYQQALGQGPQFIFQYYREEENGRGNFPPRFSGLQFPNYSSELNVNALELDDSALYLCASSNTGNTGELFFGEGSRLTVL.

This clonotype appeared many times. This sequence joins TRBV18 and TRBJ1-6, with D possibly matching TRBD1 (5 bases). There are 14 residues in the CDR3. Germline CDR1 is KGHSH and CDR2 is LQKENI. V gave up 0 bases and J gave up 9 bases, with 9 bases separating them. The CDR3 region has the DNA TGTGCCAGCTCACCACCTGGACAAACTTCACCCCTCCACTTT. Translation gives CASSPPGQTSPLHF.

In this sample, this clonotype turned up a few times. This chain uses TRBV6-2 or TRBV6-3 with TRBJ1-5; maybe TRBD1 (5 bases). The CDR3 length is 14 residues. V lost 2 bases, J lost 10 bases, and 15 bases lay in between. From germline, CDR1 is MNHEY and CDR2 SVGEGT. For the CDR3, the DNA is TGTGCCAGCAGTTACGGGGCGGCAGCCAAACCCCAGCATTTT. The encoded protein is CASSYGAAAKPQHF.

This clonotype was counted ten times or more. The V and J genes are TRBV6-1 and TRBJ2-1; 9 bases are shared with TRBD1. The germline V gene encodes CDR1 MNHNS and CDR2 SASEGT. This CDR3 spans 15 amino acids. The V and J ends lost 5 bases and 6 bases, in that order; junction bases with no gene match: 8. The CDR3 nucleotides read TGTGCCAGCAGTAATCCGGGACAGGGCTCCAATGAGCAGTTCTTC. Translation: CASSNPGQGSNEQFF.

CDR3 DNA sequence: TGTGCCAGCACCATCGTATCGGATGGCTACACCTTC. The encoded protein is CASTIVSDGYTF. J is TRBJ1-2 and V is TRBV7-9; the D is unclear. Germline CDR1 is SEHNR and CDR2 is FQNEAQ (reference sequence). The CDR3 extends over 12 amino acids. V lost 7 bases to trimming and J lost 6 bases, with 12 bases between them.

V gene TRBV4-1 combines with J gene TRBJ2-3; D is possibly TRBD1 (5 bases). The ends were cut back, 1 base at V and 1 base at J, with 12 bases in the middle. CDR1 is MGHRA, CDR2 YSYEKL, per germline. CDR3 length equals 16 residues. The chain's CDR3 is CASSQVQLGGTDTQYF. In DNA, the CDR3 is TGCGCCAGCAGCCAAGTTCAGCTAGGGGGCACAGATACGCAGTATTTT.

This clonotype was picked up many times. The V and J genes are TRBV10-2 and TRBJ2-7; 12 bases match TRBD1. The CDR3 contains 17 residues. Germline V gene sequence: CDR1 WSHSY, CDR2 SAAADI. V shed 3 bases, J shed 6 bases, and the junction held 12 bases outside the gene matches. In nucleotides, the CDR3 is TGCGCCAGCAGTGAAGGGACAGGGGGCGGCATAGGAGGCGAGCAGTACTTC. Translated: CASSEGTGGGIGGEQYF.

In its sample, this clonotype was seen many times. V gene TRBV2 combines with J gene TRBJ2-5, with D tentatively TRBD1 (6 bases). V was shortened by 5 bases and J by 5 bases, with 15 bases between the two germline ends. The CDR3 is made up of 14 amino acids. The germline gives CDR1 SNHLY, CDR2 FYNNEI. The CDR3 loop reads CASSRDRLSETQYF. For the CDR3, the DNA is TGTGCCAGCAGTCGCGACAGGCTTTCGGAGACCCAGTACTTC.

This clonotype appeared many times. The CDR3 loop reads CASSRGGGTKGETQYF. The CDR3 coding sequence is TGTGCCAGCAGCCGAGGGGGGGGTACGAAGGGAGAGACCCAGTACTTC. The V gene is TRBV3-1, the J gene TRBJ2-5; maybe TRBD2 (7 bases). V was cut by 4 bases and J by 4 bases, with 19 bases left in between. This CDR3 comprises 16 residues. CDR1 LGHDT and CDR2 YNNKEL come from the germline V gene (reference sequence).

The table lists this clonotype with a few counts. This chain uses TRBV5-1 with TRBJ1-2; D call uncertain. CDR1 is SGHRS, CDR2 YFSETQ, per germline. Trimming removed 0 bases from V and 0 bases from J, with 9 bases in between. The CDR3 length is 15 residues. CDR3 residues: CASSLEEGPNYGYTF. The CDR3 coding sequence is TGCGCCAGCAGCTTGGAGGAGGGCCCTAACTATGGCTACACCTTC.

This clonotype was counted ten times or more. This chain connects TRBV7-2 to TRBJ2-2; D not resolved. Germline assignment: CDR1 SGHTA and CDR2 FQGNSA. The CDR3 loop spans 14 amino acids. Trimming stripped 5 bases from V and 0 bases from J, with 7 bases between. The DNA for the CDR3 is TGTGCCAGCAGCCGGATACCGAACACCGGGGAGCTGTTTTTT. Protein: CASSRIPNTGELFF.

This chain links TRBV2 with TRBJ2-1; D might be TRBD1 (5 bases). CDR3 length: 14 amino acids. V was cut by 7 bases and J by 0 bases, with 10 bases left in between. The V gene's germline CDR1 is SNHLY and CDR2 FYNNEI. For the CDR3, the DNA is TGTGCCAGCAAGGGGCAATACTCCTACAATGAGCAGTTCTTC. Translation gives CASKGQYSYNEQFF. Full variable domain (outside the CDR3, taken from reference TRBV2 and TRBJ2-1): EPEVTQTPSHQVTQMGQEVILRCVPISNHLYFYWYRQILGQKVEFLVSFYNNEISEKSEIFDDQFSVERPDGSNFTLKIRSTKLEDSAMYFCASKGQYSYNEQFFGPGTRLTVL.

This clonotype was found many times. The V gene is TRBV3-1, the J gene TRBJ2-1; weak D call: TRBD1 (5 bases). Trimming took off 1 base at V and 5 bases at J, with 12 bases between the two ends. The germline CDR1 and CDR2 sequences are LGHDT and YNNKEL (reference sequence). This CDR3 spans 15 amino acids. For the CDR3, the DNA is TGTGCCAGCAGCCAAGTCGGACAAATAGACAATGAGCAGTTCTTC. Protein: CASSQVGQIDNEQFF.

This clonotype was observed many times. The rearrangement uses TRBV11-2 and TRBJ2-5, with no clear D. V lost 5 bases and J 5 bases, leaving 18 bases between the germline ends. This CDR3 has 15 amino acids. Germline CDR1 SGHAT, CDR2 FQNNGV. CDR3: CASSPPGSLGETQYF. The DNA of the CDR3 is TGTGCCAGCAGCCCCCCGGGCAGCCTTGGGGAGACCCAGTACTTC. The full variable domain, rest sourced from reference TRBV11-2 and TRBJ2-5, is EAGVAQSPRYKIIEKRQSVAFWCNPISGHATLYWYQQILGQGPKLLIQFQNNGVVDDSQLPKDRFSAERLKGVDSTLKIQPAKLEDSAVYLCASSPPGSLGETQYFGPGTRLLVL.

This clonotype came up many times. The chain employs TRBV2 and TRBJ2-4; no firm D call. V lost 2 bases and J lost 0, with 11 bases in between. The CDR3 totals 16 residues. Germline V lookup: CDR1 SNHLY, CDR2 FYNNEI. The CDR3, as DNA: TGTGCCAGCAGTGAAAAGGCGGATCAAGCCAAAAACATTCAGTACTTC. Protein product: CASSEKADQAKNIQYF.

This clonotype was seen only a few times. J is TRBJ1-5 and V is TRBV28, with TRBD1 matching over 9 bases. The V and J ends lost 3 bases and 5 bases, in that order; junction bases with no gene match: 11. Germline V gene sequence: CDR1 MDHEN, CDR2 SYDVKM. This CDR3 has 17 amino acids. The CDR3 spells CASSLSPGTGFHQPQHF. CDR3 bases: TGTGCCAGCAGTTTGAGCCCAGGGACAGGGTTTCATCAGCCCCAGCATTTT.

This clonotype was found many times. J is TRBJ1-6 and V is TRBV20-1; D is undetermined. Germline lookup yields CDR1 DFQATT and CDR2 SNEGSKA (reference sequence). This CDR3 is 12 amino acids long. V lost 0 bases and J lost 7, with 4 bases in between. The CDR3 nucleotides read TGCAGTGCTAGAGACAGGAATTCACCCCTCCACTTT. It specifies CSARDRNSPLHF.

V gene TRBV6-1 combines with J gene TRBJ2-3, with TRBD1 matching over 11 bases. V lost 6 bases, J lost 4 bases, and 9 bases stayed unmatched. CDR3 length equals 16 residues. Germline loops: CDR1 MNHNS, CDR2 SASEGT. The CDR3 loop reads CASSSAGTGGPDTQYF. CDR3 in DNA: TGTGCCAGCAGCTCCGCCGGGACAGGGGGACCAGATACGCAGTATTTT.

In this sample, this clonotype turned up a few times. V is TRBV7-9 and J is TRBJ1-3; 11 bases are a match to TRBD1. Looked up from germline, CDR1 is SEHNR and CDR2 is FQNEAQ (reference sequence). V lost 5 bases to trimming and J lost 4 bases; unmatched junction nucleotides: 4. The CDR3 contains 15 residues. The CDR3: CASSGQGARGNTIYF. CDR3 sequence (DNA): TGTGCCAGCAGCGGACAGGGGGCGAGAGGAAACACCATATATTTT.